These 3 T cell receptor beta chains were all obtained from the same sample, sequenced in a study of human T cells and chemical hapten exposure. MiXCR, applied by TCRdb to the RACE reads, yields one record per CDR3 protein. The table lists under 100,000 distinct CDR3 sequences, 9.5% to 12% of them singletons. This sample's time point: patch test 2, 6 weeks after DPC sensitization. Specified treatment: therapeutic diphenylcyclopropenone sensitization with weekly scalp DPC. The material was whole blood, obtained in connection with sensitization to the hapten diphenylcyclopropenone (DPC). The receptors stem from a woman aged 40 to 55 with alopecia areata. Some clones in this sample may be carry-over from other donors' samples.

The count of this clonotype is one. This chain joins TRBV5-6 and TRBJ1-1; D gene ambiguous. The germline V and J ends were trimmed by 1 base and 1 base, with 14 bases remaining between them. The CDR3 has 16 amino acids. CDR1 is SGHDT, CDR2 YYEEEE, per germline. CDR3 nucleotides: TGTGCCAGCAGCTTGCGTCGGACCAGAAAGAACACTGAAGCTTTCTTT. It yields the protein CASSLRRTRKNTEAFF.

CDR3 region: CASSIGTSGADTQYF. CDR3 sequence (DNA): TGTGCCAGTAGTATAGGGACTAGCGGCGCAGATACGCAGTATTTT. The V and J genes are TRBV19 and TRBJ2-3; 10 nucleotides align to TRBD2. The V segment lost 1 base and the J segment 4 bases; nucleotides outside the gene matches: 2. Germline V CDR1 and CDR2: LNHDA, SQIVND (reference sequence). The CDR3 sequence is 15 residues long.

The V and J genes are TRBV4-1 and TRBJ2-7; 11 bases match TRBD2. Germline CDR1 MGHRA, CDR2 YSYEKL. V shed 1 base and J 2 bases; nucleotides not matched to a gene: 1. This CDR3 is 15 amino acids long. The chain's CDR3 is CASSQGSGRAYEQYF. CDR3 in DNA: TGCGCCAGCAGCCAAGGTAGCGGGAGGGCCTACGAGCAGTACTTC.